One T cell receptor (beta chain) is described in this entry. After 5'RACE with constant-segment primers, TCR alpha and TCR beta cDNA libraries carrying sample barcodes and UMIs were obtained. Each CDR3 protein is one row after TCRdb ran MiXCR on the 5' RACE reads. In the table there are hundreds of thousands of distinct CDR3 sequences, around 15% of which are singletons. This entry comes from a study of T-cell memory formation after mild COVID-19. Sequencing was carried out using PBMCs or a T cell subset sorted from them (not recorded which). This receptor was identified in an adult woman who had mild COVID-19 (a few samples of this study predate the infection). Cell type and time point are not known.

The CDR3, as DNA: TGTGCCAGCAGTTCGGCGGACAGGGCAGGCGGCTACACCTTC. The encoded protein is CASSSADRAGGYTF. The V gene is TRBV12-3 or TRBV12-4, the J gene TRBJ1-2; 8 bases align to TRBD1. V was clipped by 4 bases and J by 8 bases; unmatched bases: 9. The length of the CDR3 is 14 residues.